This T cell receptor beta chain was profiled in a study of T cells in Graves' hyperthyroidism and ophthalmopathy. Notes on the study in general: Blood held most thyroid clonotypes expanded above 0.001 frequency.

This CDR3 is 13 amino acids long. V was pared by 3 bases and J by 5 bases, with 10 bases between. Germline V gene lookup returns CDR1 LNHDA and CDR2 SQIVND (reference sequence). The investigators amplified TCR beta CDR3 regions from RNA transcripts. HTBI primers were used for first-round RT-PCR of the TCR CDR3. TCRdb independently ran MiXCR on the multiplex PCR reads; one entry per CDR3 protein. This table holds about 580,000 distinct CDR3 sequences, 14% found once. Exclusion criteria comprised uncontrolled infection, other autoimmune disease, pregnancy or lactation. The blood was taken when hyperthyroidism was first diagnosed, before any ophthalmopathy symptoms showed up. PBMCs were sourced from roughly 9.1 ml fresh peripheral blood. Remarks on this clonotype: Its antigen is not identified.

Material for sequencing was blood. The sequence was obtained from a woman aged 25 to 39 with Graves' hyperthyroidism that later progressed to Graves' ophthalmopathy. The V call is TRBV19, the J call TRBJ2-5; D is possibly TRBD1 (5 bases). CDR3 DNA: TGTGCCAGTAGTATTTTCTCAGGGGAGACCCAGTACTTC. It translates to CASSIFSGETQYF.